Listed here is a single T cell receptor beta chain. Its target is unknown. The sample is drawn from a study of long-term antiretroviral therapy in people with HIV. Study-wide findings and caveats: Documentation of ART adherence, viral resistance or therapy changes was absent. The clones with expansion before ART were dominant in the repertoire at all time points.

CDR1 SGHDT and CDR2 YYEEEE come from the germline V gene. The CDR3 runs 12 residues. V was shortened by 3 bases and J by 5 bases, with 8 bases between the two germline ends. An immunoSEQ assay, version v3.0, was performed at survey level. The sequencing target was about 35,000-55,000 T-cell genomes per sample. Only in-frame clones appear in the TCRdb table, and some are missing; sequencing was by immunoSEQ multiplex PCR. The table shows 20,000 to 25,000 clones, with over 80% occurring only once. The chain joins TRBV5-6 to TRBJ1-1, with a tentative D call TRBD1 (6 bases). The sequences come from unsorted PBMCs, collected 1.2 years after starting antiretroviral therapy. The clonotype originates from a woman aged 40 to 50 with HIV. CDR3 in amino acids: CASSWRGTEAFF. The CDR3 nucleotides are TGTGCCAGCAGCTGGAGGGGGACTGAAGCTTTCTTT.